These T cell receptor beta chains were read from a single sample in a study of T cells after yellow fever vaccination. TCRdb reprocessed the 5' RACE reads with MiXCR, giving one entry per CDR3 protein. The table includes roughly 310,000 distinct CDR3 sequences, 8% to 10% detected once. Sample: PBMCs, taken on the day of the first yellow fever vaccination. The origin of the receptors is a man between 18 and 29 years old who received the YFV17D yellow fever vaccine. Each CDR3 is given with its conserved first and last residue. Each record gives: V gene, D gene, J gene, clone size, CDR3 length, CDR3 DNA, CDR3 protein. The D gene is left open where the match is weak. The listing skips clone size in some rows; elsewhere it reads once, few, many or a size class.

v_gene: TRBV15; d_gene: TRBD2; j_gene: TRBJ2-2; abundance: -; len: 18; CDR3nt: TGTGCCACCAGCAGAGATCTCGGACTAGCGGGGGACACCGGGGAGCTGTTTTTT; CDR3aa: CATSRDLGLAGDTGELFF
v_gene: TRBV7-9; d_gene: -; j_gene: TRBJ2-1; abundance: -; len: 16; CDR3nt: TGTGCCAGGAGCTTAAGGACAACCAGCTCCTACAATGAGCAGTTCTTC; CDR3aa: CARSLRTTSSYNEQFF
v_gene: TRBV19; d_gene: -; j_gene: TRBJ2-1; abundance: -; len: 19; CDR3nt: TGTGCCAGTACCATACTCCCCAGGGGGGGGGTTACTGGATACAATGAGCAGTTCTTC; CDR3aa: CASTILPRGGVTGYNEQFF
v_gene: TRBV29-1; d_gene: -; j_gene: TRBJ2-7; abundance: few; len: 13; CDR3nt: TGCAGCGTTGTCCAGGGGGGGAGGTACGAGCAGTACTTC; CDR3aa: CSVVQGGRYEQYF
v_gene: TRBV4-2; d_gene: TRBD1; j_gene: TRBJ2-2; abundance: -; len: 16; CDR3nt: TGTGCCAGCAGCCAAGAGACAGGGCTTGGCACCGGGGAGCTGTTTTTT; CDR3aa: CASSQETGLGTGELFF
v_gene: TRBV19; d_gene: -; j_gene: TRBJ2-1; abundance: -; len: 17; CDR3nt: TGTGCCAGTAGTATTACCCCGGGAATAAGCTCCTACAATGAGCAGTTCTTC; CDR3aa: CASSITPGISSYNEQFF
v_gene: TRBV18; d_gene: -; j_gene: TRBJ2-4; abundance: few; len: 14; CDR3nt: TGTGCCAGCTCAGACGGACAGTTGAAAAACATTCAGTACTTC; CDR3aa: CASSDGQLKNIQYF
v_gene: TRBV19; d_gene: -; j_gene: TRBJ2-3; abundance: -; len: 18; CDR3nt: TGTGCCAGTAGCATGGGAGGATCGAGATCGTCTAGCACAGATACGCAGTATTTT; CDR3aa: CASSMGGSRSSSTDTQYF
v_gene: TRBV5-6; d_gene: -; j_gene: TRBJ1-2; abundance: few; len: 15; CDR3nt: TGTGCCAGCAGCCCTAGATCCCCGGGACCCTATGGCTACACCTTC; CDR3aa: CASSPRSPGPYGYTF
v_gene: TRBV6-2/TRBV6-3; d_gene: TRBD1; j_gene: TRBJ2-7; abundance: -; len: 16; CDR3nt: TGTGCCAGCAGTTACTCGAACGGGACAGGCACCTACGAGCAGTACTTC; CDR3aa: CASSYSNGTGTYEQYF
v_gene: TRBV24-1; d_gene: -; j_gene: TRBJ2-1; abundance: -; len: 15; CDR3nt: TGTGCCACCAGTGCCTGGGGCAGGGCGGTCAATGAGCAGTTCTTC; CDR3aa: CATSAWGRAVNEQFF
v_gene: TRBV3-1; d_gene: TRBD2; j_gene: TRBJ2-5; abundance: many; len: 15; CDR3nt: TGTGCCAGCAGCCAAAATAGCGGGCCCCAAGAGACCCAGTACTTC; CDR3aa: CASSQNSGPQETQYF
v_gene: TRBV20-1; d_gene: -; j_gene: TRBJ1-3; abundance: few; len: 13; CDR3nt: TGCAGTGCTATGTGGATGAATGGAAACACCATATATTTT; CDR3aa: CSAMWMNGNTIYF
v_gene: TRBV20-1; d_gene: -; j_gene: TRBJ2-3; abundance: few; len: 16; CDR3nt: TGCAGTGCCACGCCTTGGGATTTTGATAGCACAGATACGCAGTATTTT; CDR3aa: CSATPWDFDSTDTQYF
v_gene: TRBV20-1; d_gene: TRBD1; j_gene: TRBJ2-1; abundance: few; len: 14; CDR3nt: TGCAGTGCAGAGGGGGCCGGGGCTTACAATGAGCAGTTCTTC; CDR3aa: CSAEGAGAYNEQFF
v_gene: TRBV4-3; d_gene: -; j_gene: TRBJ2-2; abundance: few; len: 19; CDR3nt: TGCGCCAGCAGCCCCCAAAGGCCCCAGGCGGCCATTTGGACCGGGGAGCTGTTTTTT; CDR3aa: CASSPQRPQAAIWTGELFF
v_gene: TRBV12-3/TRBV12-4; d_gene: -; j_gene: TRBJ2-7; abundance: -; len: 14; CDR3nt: TGTGCCAGCAGTTTAATGGACAGAGCCTACGAGCAGTACTTC; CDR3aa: CASSLMDRAYEQYF
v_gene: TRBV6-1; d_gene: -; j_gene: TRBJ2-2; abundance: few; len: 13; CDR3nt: TGTGCCAGCAGATTCGGGGGAGCCGGGGAGCTGTTTTTT; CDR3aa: CASRFGGAGELFF
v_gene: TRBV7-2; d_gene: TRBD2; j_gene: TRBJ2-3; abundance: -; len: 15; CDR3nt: TGTGCCAGCAGCTTTCGGACTAGCGGTTCAGATACGCAGTATTTT; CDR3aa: CASSFRTSGSDTQYF
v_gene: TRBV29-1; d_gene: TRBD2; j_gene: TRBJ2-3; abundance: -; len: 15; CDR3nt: TGCAGCGTTGGATTCCCTAGCGGGGGCAGAGATACGCAGTATTTT; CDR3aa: CSVGFPSGGRDTQYF
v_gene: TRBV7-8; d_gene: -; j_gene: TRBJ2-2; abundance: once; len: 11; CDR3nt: TGTGCCAGCAGCTTACTCCGGGAGCTGTTTTTT; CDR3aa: CASSLLRELFF
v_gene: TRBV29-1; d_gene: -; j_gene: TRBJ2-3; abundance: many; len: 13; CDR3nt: TGCAGCGTTGAAGGCAGTTACACAGATACGCAGTATTTT; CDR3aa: CSVEGSYTDTQYF
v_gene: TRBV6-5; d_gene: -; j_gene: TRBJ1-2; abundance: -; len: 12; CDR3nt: TGTGCCAGCAGTCCCTTCTTCGGGGGCTACACCTTC; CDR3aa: CASSPFFGGYTF
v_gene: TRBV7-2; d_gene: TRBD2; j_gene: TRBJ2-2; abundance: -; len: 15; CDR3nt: TGTGCCAGCAGCTTAGTTCTAGGGGAGGGCGGGGAGCTGTTTTTT; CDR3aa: CASSLVLGEGGELFF
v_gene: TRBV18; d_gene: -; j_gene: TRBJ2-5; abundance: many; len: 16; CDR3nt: TGTGCCAGCTCACCACCGGGGCCTCGGGGCGAAGAGACCCAGTACTTC; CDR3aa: CASSPPGPRGEETQYF
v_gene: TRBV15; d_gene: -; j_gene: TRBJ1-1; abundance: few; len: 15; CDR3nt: TGTGCCACCAGCAGAGACCCAGCCCTGGGCACTGAAGCTTTCTTT; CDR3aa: CATSRDPALGTEAFF
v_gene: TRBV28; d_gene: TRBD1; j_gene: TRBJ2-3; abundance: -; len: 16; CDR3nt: TGTGCCAGCAGTCTATTGTTACAGGGGGCCACAGATACGCAGTATTTT; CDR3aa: CASSLLLQGATDTQYF
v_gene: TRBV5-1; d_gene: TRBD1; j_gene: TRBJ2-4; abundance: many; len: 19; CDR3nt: TGCGCCAGCAGCGACCTGGACAGGGGGATTCCTCTAGCCAAAAACATTCAGTACTTC; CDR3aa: CASSDLDRGIPLAKNIQYF